The TCR beta chain described here comes from a study of T cells after yellow fever vaccination. Study results and caveats: The secondary response peaked faster, at day 5 versus 15, but was weaker.

Template switching by 5'RACE produced TCR cDNA, adding a universal primer site and UMIs. TCRdb independently ran MiXCR on the 5' RACE reads; one entry per CDR3 protein. The sample holds a few hundred thousand distinct CDR3 sequences, roughly 4.3% seen once. Germline CDR1 SQVTM, CDR2 ANQGSEA. The V gene lost 4 bases and the J gene lost 4 bases, with 13 bases spanning the gap. The CDR3 runs 13 residues. This clonotype showed up just a few times. Its target is not known. Sequencing was performed on PBMCs, taken 5 days after the yellow fever booster vaccination. The sequence came from a man younger than 35 who received the YFV17D yellow fever vaccine. This sequence joins TRBV29-1 and TRBJ1-2, with a tentative D call TRBD1 (6 bases). In DNA, the CDR3 is TGCAGCGTTGTTCCAGGGGAAGGCTATGGCTACACCTTC. Translated, it gives CSVVPGEGYGYTF. The entire variable domain, with the rest obtained from reference TRBV29-1 and TRBJ1-2, is as follows: SAVISQKPSRDICQRGTSLTIQCQVDSQVTMMFWYRQQPGQSLTLIATANQGSEATYESGFVIDKFPISRPNLTFSTLTVSNMSPEDSSIYLCSVVPGEGYGYTFGSGTRLTVV.